This section outlines one TCR beta chain sequence together with its context. The table lists this clonotype with a few counts. Which antigen it targets is not known. No qualities accompany the bases; no much larger clone lies one base away. TCR beta VDJ combination and CDR3 sequence profiling used genomic DNA as the template. TCR repertoire sequencing was run on an Illumina HiSeq 2000. The paper's data handling went like this. Repertoire assessment relied on Simpson's diversity index, CDR3 size and DJ length profiles, and TRBV/TRBJ rearrangement plots. The most abundant DNA sequence in the deep sequencing data was taken as the immunodominant clone. CDR3 amino acid sequences were checked for sharing across subjects and were also compared against the VDJdb database and published repertoires. TCRdb cleaned the public reads at Q25 with fastp, built clones with MiXCR and kept in-frame beta chains. Under each unique CDR3 protein, matching rows form one entry showing the most common genes and DNA. The V and J calls and clone size come from TCRdb's table, not from the authors' own analysis. For this sample the table gives approximately 150,000 distinct CDR3 sequences, of which around half were detected only once. The ten largest make up about 2.9% of the sample.

These data come from a study of CD8+CD57+ T cells in acquired aplastic anemia (dated by TCRdb to the late 2010s). About the full investigation: A mean of approximately 3 ug of DNA, ranging from roughly 0.2 to 30 ug, was extracted from sorted CD4+ and CD8+ cells. A CD8+CD57+ expansion meant a frequency higher than the mean frequency seen in healthy subjects. Study-level results and caveats: Between patients and healthy controls, no significant difference in CD8+ Simpson's diversity was found (P=0.060). Although around 30 CD8+ CDR3 sequences were shared by patients and controls, these sequences appeared highly expressed in patients and within the immunodominant clones of patients.

Flow cytometry had shown CD8+CD57+ cell expansion in the patients selected for sequencing. Every patient had a diagnosis of severe acquired aplastic anemia based on International Study of Aplastic Anemia and Agranulocytosis and Camitta criteria. Patients had received no therapy at the time of blood sampling. In this study, sorted CD4+ and CD8+ T cells from the blood of healthy subjects and of severe aplastic anemia patients had their TCR repertoires deep-sequenced. Patients were enrolled in the USA under clinicaltrials.gov protocols 00001620, 01623167, 00001397, 00071045, 00081523 and 00961064. Ficoll-Paque density gradient centrifugation was used to isolate peripheral blood mononuclear cells. CD4+ and CD8+ T cells were sorted by FACS or magnetic beads before DNA extraction. CDR1 and CDR2 are drawn from the germline V gene: MRHNA, SNTAGT. The CDR3 numbers 10 residues from cysteine through phenylalanine. The DNA shown is the 30-base CDR3, in frame from base 1. The germline ends are 5 bases apart after V is trimmed by 5 bases and J by 8 bases.

The receptor was derived from a human donor with aplastic anemia. The chain is made from TRBV6-4 and TRBJ2-3; a confident D gene designation cannot be given. Material for sequencing was sorted CD4+, CD8+, or CD8+CD57+ T cells (not recorded which) from PBMCs. The DNA sequence is as follows: TGTGCCAGCAGTTTTGTTACGCAGTATTTT. Translation gives CASSFVTQYF.